The 27 T cell receptor beta chains below were found in one sample sequenced in a study of blood T cell repertoires in COVID-19. Assay: immunoSEQ multiplex PCR; the TCRdb copy retains only in-frame clones and omits some. The sample gives some 260,000 clones, about 80% of which show up once; around 3.9% is in the top ten. Sequences were obtained from PBMCs or T cells enriched from blood (not recorded which). Receptors were obtained from a man aged 25-45 years with acute COVID-19.

The chain couples TRBV11-3 to TRBJ2-7; D is unclear. Trimming removed 1 base at V and 3 bases at J, with 7 bases between. The CDR3 length is 13 residues. Germline V gene sequence: CDR1 SGHNT, CDR2 YENEEA. The CDR3 is CASSLGPGYEQYV. The CDR3, as DNA: TGTGCCAGCAGCTTAGGGCCAGGCTACGAGCAGTACGTC.

The rearrangement uses TRBV6-1 and TRBJ2-7; no clear D. Germline assignment: CDR1 MNHNS and CDR2 SASEGT. The CDR3 length is 12 residues. The V gene lost 2 bases and the J gene lost 2 bases, with 4 bases spanning the gap. In DNA, the CDR3 is TGTGCCAGCAGTGAACTCGCCTACGAGCAGTACGTC. It codes for CASSELAYEQYV.

This rearrangement joins TRBV7-9 to TRBJ1-1; D call uncertain. V lost 2 bases and J lost 11, with 12 bases in between. Germline CDR1 and CDR2: SEHNR and FQNEAQ (reference sequence). The CDR3 contains 12 residues. CDR3: CASSLLSGEAFF. The CDR3 DNA reads TGTGCCAGCAGCTTACTGTCCGGGGAGGCTTTCTTT.

V and J are TRBV7-9 and TRBJ1-1; 8 bases fit TRBD1. The CDR3 spans 16 residues. Germline CDR1 SEHNR, CDR2 FQNEAQ (reference sequence). J gave up 0 bases and V 4 bases, and 7 bases lay outside the gene matches. In DNA form, the CDR3 reads TGTGCCAGCAGCTCTCGCGGACAGGGCCTGAACACTGAAGCTTTCTTT. Translated: CASSSRGQGLNTEAFF. Complete variable domain (other parts from reference TRBV7-9 and TRBJ1-1): DTGVSQNPRHKITKRGQNVTFRCDPISEHNRLYWYRQTLGQGPEFLTYFQNEAQLEKSRLLSDRFSAERPKGSFSTLEIQRTEQGDSAMYLCASSSRGQGLNTEAFFGQGTRLTVV.

The gene calls are TRBV4-3 and TRBJ1-4; D not resolved. The germline CDR1 and CDR2 sequences are LGHNA and YSLEER. This CDR3 is built from 14 residues. V lost 2 bases to trimming and J lost 0 bases, with 4 bases between them. For the CDR3, the DNA is TGCGCCAGCAGCCAACAAACAACTAATGAAAAACTGTTTTTT. It is translated as CASSQQTTNEKLFF.

This clone showed up just once. The junction does not match germline at one end; this may be a read error. The chain combines TRBV5-1 with TRBJ1-4; D unresolved. The length of the CDR3 is 14 residues. Germline V lookup: CDR1 SGHRS, CDR2 YFSETQ. The CDR3, as DNA: TGTGCCAGCAGCCGGCGAGGATCGGATGAAAAACTGTTTTTT. As protein: CASSRRGSDEKLFF. The complete variable domain, with remaining parts taken from reference TRBV5-1 and TRBJ1-4, reads KAGVTQTPRYLIKTRGQQVTLSCSPISGHRSVSWYQQTPGQGLQFLFEYFSETQRNKGNFPGRFSGRQFSNSRSEMNVSTLELGDSALYLCASSRRGSDEKLFFGSGTQLSVL.

This chain joins TRBV11-2 and TRBJ2-3; D perhaps matches TRBD2 (6 bases). V lost 5 bases to trimming and J lost 2 bases, with 20 bases between them. From germline, CDR1 is SGHAT and CDR2 FQNNGV. The CDR3 consists of 17 residues. In nucleotides, the CDR3 is TGTGCCAGCAGCCCCCGAATATCGGGACTCAACACAGATACGCAGTATTTT. Amino acids: CASSPRISGLNTDTQYF.

The genes are TRBV28 and TRBJ2-1, with a weak D call TRBD2 (5 bases). CDR3 length: 12 amino acids. Germline loops: CDR1 MDHEN, CDR2 SYDVKM. The V and J ends lost 8 bases and 9 bases respectively, with 14 bases between them. CDR3 amino acids: CASSRLRGEQFF. CDR3 nucleotide sequence: TGTGCCAGCTCACGACTCCGGGGTGAGCAGTTCTTC.

The rearrangement uses TRBV3-1 (or the pseudogene TRBV3-2) and TRBJ2-3; TRBD2 might be the D (6 bases). The CDR3 consists of 15 residues. CDR1 is LGHDT and CDR2 is YNNKEL in the germline V gene (reference sequence). V was shortened by 8 bases and J by 2 bases, with 17 bases between the two germline ends. Written as DNA, the CDR3 is TGTGCCAGCGGACACGGGACTCTATTCACAGATACGCAGTATTTT. Translation: CASGHGTLFTDTQYF.

CDR3 loop: CASSFGTATEAFF. For the CDR3, the DNA is TGTGCCAGCAGCTTTGGCACAGCCACGGAAGCTTTCTTT. The chain carries TRBV7-2 and TRBJ1-1, with D unclear. The CDR3 is 13 amino acids. Germline loops: CDR1 SGHTA, CDR2 FQGNSA. V lost 3 bases and J lost 8, with 13 bases in between.

This chain connects TRBV7-2 to TRBJ2-2; 12 positions agree with TRBD2. With V trimmed by 5 bases and J by 5 bases, 9 bases remained unmatched. CDR3 length: 17 residues. Germline loops: CDR1 SGHTA, CDR2 FQGNSA. The CDR3 loop reads CASSPAGLAGGTGELFF. The CDR3 region has the DNA TGTGCCAGCAGCCCGGCGGGGCTAGCGGGAGGGACCGGGGAGCTGTTTTTT.

This clone showed up just a few times. The rearrangement joins TRBV18 to TRBJ1-1, with D possibly matching TRBD1 (5 bases). V lost 1 base and J lost 1, with 10 bases in between. The CDR3 length is 15 residues. Germline assignment: CDR1 KGHSH and CDR2 LQKENI. CDR3 bases: TGTGCCAGCTCACCACTGATTCAGGGGAACACTGAAGCTTTCTTT. The encoded protein is CASSPLIQGNTEAFF.

The rearrangement joins TRBV9 to TRBJ2-7; D is possibly TRBD1 (5 bases). V gave up 4 bases and J gave up 5 bases, with 16 bases separating them. There are 14 residues in the CDR3. The V gene's germline CDR1 is SGDLS and CDR2 YYNGEE. CDR3 sequence: CASSPRLQGDEQYV. CDR3 bases: TGTGCCAGCAGCCCAAGGTTACAAGGGGACGAGCAGTACGTC.

V gene TRBV15 combines with J gene TRBJ1-5; D might be TRBD1 (6 bases). CDR3 length: 13 amino acids. Between the trimmed V and J ends, which lost 5 bases and 5 bases, there was a span of 10 bases. Germline V CDR1 and CDR2: LNHNV, YYDKDF (reference sequence). The CDR3 sequence: CATSDGGYQPQHF. The CDR3 DNA reads TGTGCCACCAGCGATGGGGGCTATCAGCCCCAGCATTTT.

In DNA form, the CDR3 reads TGTGCCAGCAGCACCCACCTCGGACAGCTCTATGGCTACACCTTC. Protein: CASSTHLGQLYGYTF. This sequence joins TRBV7-9 and TRBJ1-2; tentatively, D is TRBD1 (6 bases). The CDR3 consists of 15 residues. The germline V gene has CDR1 SEHNR and CDR2 FQNEAQ (reference sequence). V lost 5 bases and J 4 bases, leaving 17 bases between the germline ends.

The rearrangement uses TRBV27 and TRBJ1-2; D not certain. Germline V gene sequence: CDR1 MNHEY, CDR2 SMNVEV (reference sequence). V lost 8 bases, J lost 1 base, and 20 bases lay in between. CDR3 length: 16 residues. CDR3 coding DNA: TGTGCCAGCCGGGAAGGGCCCACGAGAAATAACTATGGCTACACCTTC. Residues: CASREGPTRNNYGYTF.

Details on this clone: A junction boundary mismatches the germline segment, possibly from a read error. J is TRBJ1-1 and V is TRBV5-1, with no clear D. Germline assignment: CDR1 SGHRS and CDR2 YFSETQ. This CDR3 is built from 15 residues. The CDR3 nucleotides read TGTGCCAGCAGTTACCGTGGAGAAAGAAACACTGAAGCTTTCTTT. This gives the protein CASSYRGERNTEAFF. The full variable domain, in which reference TRBV5-1 and TRBJ1-1 provide the parts outside the CDR3, is KAGVTQTPRYLIKTRGQQVTLSCSPISGHRSVSWYQQTPGQGLQFLFEYFSETQRNKGNFPGRFSGRQFSNSRSEMNVSTLELGDSALYLCASSYRGERNTEAFFGQGTRLTVV.

This clone was observed a single time. This chain connects TRBV5-1 to TRBJ2-3; 10 bases fit TRBD2. The CDR3 is 16 amino acids. The V and J ends lost 2 bases and 4 bases, in that order; junction bases with no gene match: 7. The germline V gene encodes CDR1 SGHRS and CDR2 YFSETQ. In DNA, the CDR3 is TGCGCCAGCAGCTTCTTGTTCGGGACTAGCGCAGATACGCAGTATTTT. Translated, it gives CASSFLFGTSADTQYF. The whole variable domain, remainder taken from reference TRBV5-1 and TRBJ2-3, is KAGVTQTPRYLIKTRGQQVTLSCSPISGHRSVSWYQQTPGQGLQFLFEYFSETQRNKGNFPGRFSGRQFSNSRSEMNVSTLELGDSALYLCASSFLFGTSADTQYFGPGTRLTVL.

This clone was seen just once. V is TRBV4-2 and J is TRBJ2-2; D unclear. This CDR3 has 15 residues. The V gene lost 0 bases and the J gene lost 2 bases, with 7 bases spanning the gap. Germline CDR1 is LGHNA and CDR2 is YNFKEQ. The chain's CDR3 is CASSQEGSNTGELFF. The CDR3 DNA is TGTGCCAGCAGCCAAGAGGGCTCTAACACCGGGGAGCTGTTTTTT.

V gene TRBV19 combines with J gene TRBJ1-5; D uncertain. The CDR3 covers 14 residues. The germline V gene encodes CDR1 LNHDA and CDR2 SQIVND (reference sequence). V was trimmed by 6 bases and J by 2 bases, leaving 11 bases between them. The CDR3 is CASSPNSGNQPQHF. Written as DNA, the CDR3 is TGTGCCAGTAGCCCGAATTCGGGCAATCAGCCCCAGCATTTT.

The gene calls are TRBV7-9 and TRBJ1-2; the D is unclear. This CDR3 comprises 12 residues. The V gene's germline CDR1 is SEHNR and CDR2 FQNEAQ (reference sequence). V lost 5 bases and J 0 bases, leaving 4 bases between the germline ends. The CDR3 DNA sequence: TGTGCCAGCAGCGCGTCTAACTATGGCTACACCTTC. Translation: CASSASNYGYTF.

The chain couples TRBV5-3 to TRBJ1-1, with 7 bases lining up with TRBD1. TRBV5-3 is flagged as an ORF with uncertain function. The CDR3 loop spans 16 amino acids. V trimming: 0 bases; J trimming: 1 base; junction bases outside the gene matches: 6. DNA of the CDR3: TGTGCCAGAAGCTTGGTGACAGGGACGCGGAACACTGAAGCTTTCTTT. As protein: CARSLVTGTRNTEAFF.

The chain is built from TRBV9 and TRBJ1-2; no clear D gene. V lost 7 bases, J lost 8 bases, and 21 bases lay in between. The CDR3 covers 14 residues. CDR1 is SGDLS, CDR2 YYNGEE, per germline. For the CDR3, the DNA is TGTGCCAGCGGGGATAAAGGAGGGAAATACGGCTACACCTTC. This sequence encodes CASGDKGGKYGYTF.

A few counts support this clone. V usage is TRBV19 and J usage is TRBJ1-2; 7 positions agree with TRBD1. Germline V CDR1 and CDR2: LNHDA, SQIVND (reference sequence). The CDR3 consists of 12 residues. V shed 8 bases, J shed 13 bases, and the junction held 13 bases outside the gene matches. The CDR3 DNA is TGTGCCAGTGACCAGACAGGGAGTCGAACCACCTTC. It codes for CASDQTGSRTTF. Combining the CDR3 with reference TRBV19 and TRBJ1-2 gives the whole variable domain DGGITQSPKYLFRKEGQNVTLSCEQNLNHDAMYWYRQDPGQGLRLIYYSQIVNDFQKGDIAEGYSVSREKKESFPLTVTSAQKNPTAFYLCASDQTGSRTTFGSGTRLTVV.

The genes are TRBV7-8 and TRBJ1-2, with 7 bases aligning to TRBD1. Germline V lookup: CDR1 SGHVS, CDR2 FQNEAQ. The CDR3 has 18 amino acids. Unmatched junction bases numbered 15, after V lost 5 bases and J lost 0 bases. The DNA for the CDR3 is TGTGCCAGCAGCCGAGGGGGAACAGGGGTTAGGGCTAACTATGGCTACACCTTC. Amino acid sequence: CASSRGGTGVRANYGYTF. The full variable domain, completed using reference TRBV7-8 and TRBJ1-2, is GAGVSQSPRYKVAKRGQDVALRCDPISGHVSLFWYQQALGQGPEFLTYFQNEAQLDKSGLPSDRFFAERPEGSVSTLKIQRTQQEDSAVYLCASSRGGTGVRANYGYTFGSGTRLTVV.

This chain uses TRBV5-1 with TRBJ1-1; possible D gene TRBD1, 5 bases. CDR3 length equals 16 residues. Germline loops: CDR1 SGHRS, CDR2 YFSETQ. With 3 bases removed from V and 1 base from J, the gap between germline ends came to 16 bases. The CDR3 region is CASSYTGLQANTEAFF. The CDR3 bases are TGCGCCAGCAGCTACACGGGCCTACAGGCGAACACTGAAGCTTTCTTT.

V and J are TRBV19 and TRBJ2-2; D unclear. V shed 5 bases and J shed 2 bases, with 12 bases lying between them. The CDR3 is made up of 15 amino acids. The germline CDR1 and CDR2 sequences are LNHDA and SQIVND (reference sequence). The CDR3 DNA is TGTGCCAGTAGTCCCACCCTAAGTAACACCGGGGAGCTGTTTTTT. Protein: CASSPTLSNTGELFF.